These T cell receptor beta chains were read from a single sample in a study of post-analysis software for immune sequencing data. TCRdb re-called the PCR reads with MiXCR, one entry per CDR3 protein. Of about 620,000 distinct CDR3 sequences in the sample, 44% were seen once. Sequenced material: blood. Receptors originate from a girl aged 5-17 years with multiple sclerosis. CDR3s include the opening cysteine and the closing phenylalanine or tryptophan. A D gene is named only where the DNA matches it firmly. Size is stated for part of the rows, as once, few or many counts, or as a class when the clone is expanded.

16 - TRBJ2-5 TRBV3-1 TRBD2 TGTGCCAGCAGCCCTCGACTAGCGGGGTACCAAGAGACCCAGTACTTC CASSPRLAGYQETQYF
18 - TRBJ2-3 TRBV10-3 TRBD2 TGTGCCATCAGTGAGGGACTAGCGGGCCCCCGTGGTGACGATACGCAGTATTTT CAISEGLAGPRGDDTQYF
14 - TRBJ1-2 TRBV6-5 TRBD1 TGTGCCAGCAGTCTGACAGGGGGCGTCTATGGCTACACCTTC CASSLTGGVYGYTF
16 once TRBJ1-1 TRBV5-1 TRBD1 TGCGCCAGCAGCCAGGGTCAGGGGGCGGATGACACTGAAGCTTTCTTT CASSQGQGADDTEAFF
17 - TRBJ1-1 TRBV7-9 TRBD1 TGTGCCAGCAGCTTACCCCAGGGGGCGGTCGGAGACACTGAAGCTTTCTTT CASSLPQGAVGDTEAFF
15 - TRBJ2-1 TRBV7-9 TRBD2 TGTGCCAGCAGCTTAAGCGGGACGATTTACAATGAGCAGTTCTTC CASSLSGTIYNEQFF
15 few TRBJ1-6 TRBV7-2 TRBD1 TGTGCCAGCAGCCCAAGGGACAGGGGGCCGTCACCCCTCCACTTT CASSPRDRGPSPLHF
15 - TRBJ2-3 TRBV15 - TGTGCCACCAGCAGAGGGAGGGGATACACAGATACGCAGTATTTT CATSRGRGYTDTQYF
13 - TRBJ2-5 TRBV20-1 - TGCAGTGCTAGGGGAGACAGTCAAGAGACCCAGTACTTC CSARGDSQETQYF
15 - TRBJ2-7 TRBV5-5 - TGTGCCAGCAGCTTGGGGGTGGACGTCTCCTACGAGCAGTACTTC CASSLGVDVSYEQYF
15 once TRBJ2-3 TRBV20-1 - TGCAGTGCCCCAGATACAGCGTGCCGGAGAGATACGCAGTATTTT CSAPDTACRRDTQYF
13 - TRBJ1-5 TRBV29-1 - TGCAGCGTAGGAGGGAATAGCAATCAGCCCCAGCATTTT CSVGGNSNQPQHF
15 - TRBJ2-7 TRBV6-5 - TGTGCCAGCAGTTTTGGCCGGGGTCGCTCCTACGAGCAGTACTTC CASSFGRGRSYEQYF
14 - TRBJ2-7 TRBV12-3/TRBV12-4 TRBD1 TGTGCCAGCAGCTGGGAGACAGGGGAGGACGAGCAGTACTTC CASSWETGEDEQYF
15 - TRBJ1-5 TRBV10-3 - TGTGCCATCAGTGAGTCTGAGGACAGCAATCAGCCCCAGCATTTT CAISESEDSNQPQHF
19 few TRBJ2-6 TRBV6-1 - TGTGCCAGCAGCTCTCTCGGGGCAAATGCGGTCTCTGGGGCCAACGTCCTGACTTTC CASSSLGANAVSGANVLTF
16 - TRBJ2-2 TRBV7-2 TRBD2 TGTGCCAGCAGCCCCGTGGTAGCGGGGGTTGGCGGGGAGCTGTTTTTT CASSPVVAGVGGELFF
19 - TRBJ2-6 TRBV12-3/TRBV12-4 TRBD2 TGTGCCAGCAGTTTGTGGCTAGCGGGAGGACGGTCTGGGGCCAACGTCCTGACTTTC CASSLWLAGGRSGANVLTF
16 few TRBJ2-1 TRBV7-6 TRBD2 TGTGCCAGCAGCTTAGCGGCAGCGGGAGCCTACAATGAGCAGTTCTTC CASSLAAAGAYNEQFF
16 few TRBJ1-4 TRBV7-9 - TGTGCCAGCAGCTCCGGACCGGGTCTAGCTAATGAAAAACTGTTTTTT CASSSGPGLANEKLFF
17 few TRBJ2-6 TRBV24-1 - TGTGCCACCAGTGATCCCGACGGCAACTCTGGGGCCAACGTCCTGACTTTC CATSDPDGNSGANVLTF
15 - TRBJ2-3 TRBV12-3/TRBV12-4 TRBD1 TGTGCCAGCAGTCGACAGGGGATTCTCACAGATACGCAGTATTTT CASSRQGILTDTQYF
13 few TRBJ1-6 TRBV12-3/TRBV12-4 - TGTGCCAGCAGTAGCTCCTATAATTCACCCCTCCACTTT CASSSSYNSPLHF
15 many TRBJ2-4 TRBV7-2 - TGTGCCAGCAGCTTAGACGGAACTAGCCTAAACATTCAGTACTTC CASSLDGTSLNIQYF
16 - TRBJ1-2 TRBV4-1 - TGCGCCAGCAGCCAACCCCGGCAGGGGTCAAACTATGGCTACACCTTC CASSQPRQGSNYGYTF
14 - TRBJ1-2 TRBV9 - TGTGCCAGCAGCGCCTGGGGACAATCCTATGGCTACACCTTC CASSAWGQSYGYTF
14 - TRBJ2-3 TRBV6-1 - TGTGCCAGCCGATACAGGTCTAGCACAGATACGCAGTATTTT CASRYRSSTDTQYF
15 few TRBJ2-7 TRBV12-3/TRBV12-4 - TGTGCCAGCAGTTCTCCTCGGGGGCTGAGTGACGAGCAGTACTTC CASSSPRGLSDEQYF
13 - TRBJ2-1 TRBV4-1 - TGCGCCAGCAGCCAAGATCACAGGGCGGTGCGGTTCTTC CASSQDHRAVRFF
18 - TRBJ2-5 TRBV29-1 TRBD2 TGCGGCGTTGGCCGGGCAGGGAGCGGCTCGGGGGGGCAAGAGACCCAGTACTTC CGVGRAGSGSGGQETQYF
14 few TRBJ2-3 TRBV29-1 - TGCAGCGTTGAAGGCGGAACTAGCACAGATACGCAGTATTTT CSVEGGTSTDTQYF
15 - TRBJ2-3 TRBV25-1 - TGTGCCAGCAGTGAAGTGCGTGGCCATCCAGATACGCAGTATTTT CASSEVRGHPDTQYF
14 - TRBJ2-7 TRBV20-1 - TGCAGTGCTGTAGGGACGGTTAGCTCCTACGAGCAGTACTTC CSAVGTVSSYEQYF
10 - TRBJ2-1 TRBV29-1 - TGCAGCGGAGGGGGCAATGAGCAGTTCTTC CSGGGNEQFF
15 - TRBJ1-1 TRBV5-1 - TGCGCCAGCAGCTATTGGGGGGGGAAGAACACTGAAGCTTTCTTT CASSYWGGKNTEAFF
15 - TRBJ2-5 TRBV3-1 TRBD2 TGTGCCAGCAGCCAGCAGCGGGGGGGTGGGGAGACCCAGTACTTC CASSQQRGGGETQYF
15 few TRBJ2-3 TRBV7-9 TRBD2 TGTGCCAGCAGCGTCCGGACTAGCGGGAAAGATACGCAGTATTTT CASSVRTSGKDTQYF
16 - TRBJ2-5 TRBV20-1 TRBD1 TGCAGTGCTCCTGACCGGGACAGGGAGGTCCGGGAGACCCAGTACTTC CSAPDRDREVRETQYF
13 few TRBJ1-2 TRBV7-2 TRBD1 TGTGCCAGCACTGAGCAACAGGGGGCTGGCTACACCTTC CASTEQQGAGYTF
13 few TRBJ2-7 TRBV5-5 - TGTGCCAGCAGCTTGGAACCGTCGGGGGAGCAGTACTTC CASSLEPSGEQYF
13 few TRBJ2-5 TRBV5-1 - TGCGCCAGCAGCTTGGATGGGTATATCGGGCAGTACTTC CASSLDGYIGQYF
14 - TRBJ2-7 TRBV4-1 - TGCGCCAGCAGCCTCCCAGGTGGGGGTCGCGAGCAGTACTTC CASSLPGGGREQYF